What follows describes a single T cell receptor beta chain. No antigen is known for it. This clone may be a read error of a much larger clone one base away. With a J-beta primer mix and a sample-barcoded 5' primer, a second PCR ran about 7 to 12 cycles. Every sample produced at least 2.5 million CDR3-containing paired-end reads. Using its own MiXCR run on the 5' RACE reads, TCRdb lists one record per CDR3 protein. The sample consists of fewer than 900,000 distinct CDR3 sequences, more than 40% of them appearing once. This sample was taken from a study of blood T cells in healthy people across ages. Overall study context: Template switching picked up about one barcoded beta molecule for each two T cells. Whole-study results and caveats: Long-lived and aged donors differed, with more naive CD4+ cells and higher diversity in the long-lived.

Germline values: CDR1 SGHRS, CDR2 YFSETQ. The CDR3 runs 15 residues. The ends were cut back, 1 base at V and 5 bases at J, with 14 bases in the middle. This chain joins TRBV5-1 and TRBJ2-3; D possibly uses TRBD1 or TRBD2 (5 bases each). The sequenced sample was blood. This TCR derives from a woman aged 60-75 years in good health. The DNA for the CDR3 is TGCGCCAGCAGCTTGATACGACGGGGCCGAGATACGCAGTATTTT. Its translation is CASSLIRRGRDTQYF.